These 13 T cell receptor beta chains originate from one sample sequenced in a study of blood T cells in healthy people across ages. With a J-beta primer mix and a sample-barcoded 5' primer, a second PCR ran about 7 to 12 cycles. TCRdb called the 5' RACE reads again in MiXCR, with one record for every CDR3 protein. The sample yields over a million distinct CDR3 sequences, around 59% seen once. The sample was blood. The source of these receptors is a man in his late teens or twenties in good health.

This chain connects TRBV7-2 to TRBJ2-1; TRBD2 agrees at 7 bases. Per the germline V gene, CDR1 is SGHTA and CDR2 is FQGNSA. The CDR3 has 15 amino acids. J gave up 7 bases and V 7 bases, and 13 bases lay outside the gene matches. For the CDR3, the DNA is TGTGCCAGCACCCTGGGAGGGAGGCCCTCGAATGAGCAGTTCTTC. Translated, it gives CASTLGGRPSNEQFF.

The chain couples TRBV4-1 to TRBJ2-5; D might be TRBD1 or TRBD2, each matching 5 bases. The V end lost 5 bases, the J end lost 3 bases, and 13 bases lay between the germline ends. Germline V gene lookup returns CDR1 MGHRA and CDR2 YSYEKL. The CDR3 has 14 residues. CDR3 region: CASSSIVGEETQYF. CDR3 nucleotides: TGCGCCAGCAGCTCGATCGTGGGGGAAGAGACCCAGTACTTC.

This clonotype occurred many times. This chain joins TRBV12-3 or TRBV12-4 and TRBJ1-2; TRBD1 agrees at 10 bases. The CDR3 loop spans 14 amino acids. Trimming cost V 6 bases and J 7 bases; bases outside gene matches: 8. The CDR3 protein is CASSWDRGARGYTF. For the CDR3, the DNA is TGTGCCAGCAGCTGGGACAGGGGCGCGCGTGGCTACACCTTC.

This clonotype was observed a handful of times. The chain has TRBV6-5 and TRBJ2-7, with no clear D. Germline assignment: CDR1 MNHEY and CDR2 SVGAGI. Trimming took off 6 bases at V and 6 bases at J, with 18 bases between the two ends. The CDR3 totals 14 residues. For the CDR3, the DNA is TGTGCCAGCAGAGACCACGTGTCTGTCAGCGAGCAGTACTTC. As protein: CASRDHVSVSEQYF.

The chain carries TRBV7-9 and TRBJ2-5, with 7 bases identical to TRBD1. Germline values: CDR1 SEHNR, CDR2 FQNEAQ (reference sequence). CDR3 length: 14 residues. Trimming removed 8 bases from V and 5 bases from J; junction bases left unmatched: 11. In DNA form, the CDR3 reads TGTGCCAGCCACTCCACAGGGGATTGGGAGACCCAGTACTTC. It encodes CASHSTGDWETQYF.

This clonotype was seen a few times. The rearrangement links TRBV20-1 to TRBJ2-7; D perhaps matches TRBD1 (6 bases). Between the trimmed V and J ends, which lost 2 bases and 2 bases, there was a span of 19 bases. CDR1 and CDR2 (germline): DFQATT, SNEGSKA (reference sequence). CDR3 size: 16 residues. The CDR3 coding sequence is TGCAGTGCTAGAACCGTTACACAGGGTAGCGCCTACGAGCAGTACTTC. Residues: CSARTVTQGSAYEQYF.

A word on this clonotype: A junction end diverges from the germline sequence, so it may reflect a read error. The chain combines TRBV14 with TRBJ1-6; 7 positions agree with TRBD1. Germline-derived CDR1 and CDR2 are SGHDN and FVKESK. The CDR3 is 14 residues long. The CDR3 reads CASSPTGENSPPHF. The CDR3 nucleotides read TGTGCCAGCAGCCCTACAGGGGAGAATTCACCCCCCCACTTT. The whole variable domain, filled in from reference TRBV14 and TRBJ1-6, reads EAGVTQFPSHSVIEKGQTVTLRCDPISGHDNLYWYRRVMGKEIKFLLHFVKESKQDESGMPNNRFLAERTGGTYSTLKVQPAELEDSGVYFCASSPTGENSPPHFGNGTRLTVT.

The chain uses TRBV10-3 and TRBJ2-5, with D hard to call. V shed 1 base and J shed 0 bases, with 12 bases lying between them. Germline values: CDR1 ENHRY, CDR2 SYGVKD. CDR3 length: 16 amino acids. This CDR3 reads CAISEFPTEYQETQYF. CDR3 sequence (DNA): TGTGCCATCAGTGAGTTTCCCACAGAATACCAAGAGACCCAGTACTTC.

This clonotype was picked up a small number of times. The chain carries TRBV20-1 and TRBJ2-7; 7 nucleotides agree with TRBD2. The last part of the DNA fits TRBJ2-4 better; the J call may be wrong. The CDR3 is 16 amino acids. Germline assignment: CDR1 DFQATT and CDR2 SNEGSKA (reference sequence). The CDR3 nucleotides are TGCAGTGCCCCTTCGCTTGCGGGGGACTACGAGAACATTCAGTACTTC. Translated, it gives CSAPSLAGDYENIQYF.

The genes are TRBV29-1 and TRBJ2-1; 13 positions match TRBD2. V lost 7 bases, J lost 4 bases, and 7 bases stayed unmatched. The V gene's germline CDR1 is SQVTM and CDR2 ANQGSEA. This CDR3 comprises 15 residues. CDR3 nucleotides: TGCAGCGGATTCGGGACTAGCGGGAATTACAATGAGCAGTTCTTC. Translation gives CSGFGTSGNYNEQFF.

This clonotype was observed a single time. The rearrangement uses TRBV7-2 and TRBJ2-7; D unclear. Between the trimmed V and J ends, which lost 2 bases and 0 bases, there was a span of 11 bases. Germline V CDR1 and CDR2: SGHTA, FQGNSA. The CDR3 sequence is 15 residues long. CDR3 nucleotides: TGTGCCAGCAGCTTATCCCAGAGTTACTCCTACGAGCAGTACTTC. This translates into CASSLSQSYSYEQYF.

Only a few counts were recorded for this clonotype. The J gene is TRBJ1-1, the V gene TRBV21-1; TRBD1 was called by the table and not checked on the DNA. TRBV21-1 is a documented pseudogene. The CDR3 length is 17 residues. Here the CDR3 reads CASSKEFLQGAITEAFF. The CDR3 region has the DNA TGTGCCAGCAGCAAAGAGTTCCTACAGGGGGCAATCACTGAAGCTTTCTTT.

The chain is built from TRBV4-1 and TRBJ2-6, with 12 nucleotides matching TRBD1. The trim removed 0 bases at V and 9 bases at J, leaving 3 bases unmatched. Germline-derived CDR1 and CDR2 are MGHRA and YSYEKL. The CDR3 consists of 16 residues. The CDR3 reads CASSQEGTGGYNVLTF. CDR3 DNA: TGCGCCAGCAGCCAAGAGGGGACAGGGGGCTACAACGTCCTGACTTTC.